This is a list of T cell receptor beta chains from one sample in a study of shared T cell receptors in the human thymus. This table comes from immunoSEQ multiplex PCR, and its TCRdb copy is limited to in-frame clones, with some not included. The table shows hundreds of thousands of clones, with roughly 88% occurring only once. These same records also appear under a second study, on human thymus T cells.

The sequencing sample was made of thymocytes. Source of these receptors: a boy younger than two with a congenital heart defect. Each CDR3 is given with its conserved first and last residue. D genes are given only for firm matches. Rows give clone size only sometimes, using once, few, many, or a class for an expanded clone.

CDR3,DNA,J,D,V,size
CATSGRVGTYEQYF,TGTGCCACCAGCGGTCGGGTAGGAACCTACGAGCAGTACTTC,TRBJ2-7,-,TRBV15,-
CASRGLSGKGFEQYF,TGTGCCAGCAGAGGCCTTAGCGGGAAGGGTTTCGAGCAGTACTTC,TRBJ2-7,TRBD2,TRBV6-1,-
CASRAGSEAFF,TGTGCCAGCAGGGCAGGGTCTGAAGCTTTCTTT,TRBJ1-1,-,TRBV2,-
CASSHPGQGTEAFF,TGCGCCAGCAGCCATCCGGGACAGGGCACTGAAGCTTTCTTT,TRBJ1-1,TRBD1,TRBV5-1,-
CASSLDAGKESGNTIYF,TGTGCCAGCAGCTTGGACGCAGGGAAGGAATCTGGAAACACCATATATTTT,TRBJ1-3,-,TRBV5-6,few
CASSLSRDRDWAPRAF,TGTGCCAGCAGCTTGTCCCGGGACAGGGATTGGGCTCCCAGGGCTTTT,TRBJ1-1,TRBD1,TRBV7-2,-
CASSPGAGGRSGANVLTF,TGTGCCAGCAGCCCCGGGGCAGGGGGTCGCTCTGGGGCCAACGTCCTGACTTTC,TRBJ2-6,TRBD1,TRBV5-5,-
CASSRQGSSNTEAFF,TGTGCCAGTAGTAGACAGGGCAGTTCGAACACTGAAGCTTTCTTT,TRBJ1-1,TRBD1,TRBV19,-
CASSLLWRGSLYEQYF,TGTGCCAGCAGTTTACTATGGAGGGGCTCCCTCTACGAGCAGTACTTC,TRBJ2-7,-,TRBV28,-
CASGLVKVWTGVYGYTF,TGTGCTAGTGGTTTGGTAAAGGTTTGGACAGGGGTCTATGGCTACACCTTC,TRBJ1-2,TRBD1,TRBV12-5,-
CASSVLSGRSYEQYF,TGCGCCAGCAGTGTATTGAGCGGCAGGTCTTACGAGCAGTACTTC,TRBJ2-7,-,TRBV10-2,-
CASSLCPGVSDEQYF,TGTGCCAGCAGCTTGTGCCCAGGGGTTAGCGACGAGCAGTACTTC,TRBJ2-7,-,TRBV7-9,-
CASSSDGLAGGYEQYF,TGTGCCAGCAGCTCCGATGGACTAGCGGGAGGCTACGAGCAGTACTTC,TRBJ2-7,TRBD2,TRBV7-2,-
CAISDSRLAGACEQYF,TGTGCCATCAGTGACTCTCGACTAGCGGGAGCCTGCGAGCAGTACTTC,TRBJ2-7,TRBD2,TRBV10-3,-
CATSRGNLTSGRAKDEQYF,TGTGCCACCAGCAGAGGCAACCTCACTAGCGGGAGGGCCAAGGACGAGCAGTACTTC,TRBJ2-7,TRBD2,TRBV15,-
CASSPPLSRDSYGYTF,TGTGCCAGCAGTCCTCCCCTAAGCCGGGACAGCTATGGCTACACCTTC,TRBJ1-2,TRBD1,TRBV28,-
CASSYNRGRNNEQFF,TGTGCCAGCAGTTACAACAGGGGGCGGAACAATGAGCAGTTCTTC,TRBJ2-1,TRBD1,TRBV7-9,-
CASTRGSGPEQYF,TGTGCCAGCACCAGGGGTAGCGGGCCCGAGCAGTACTTC,TRBJ2-7,-,TRBV5-4,-
CASRLSSGREGSTDTQYF,TGTGCAAGTCGCTTATCCTCCGGGCGGGAGGGGAGCACAGATACGCAGTATTTT,TRBJ2-3,-,TRBV12-2,-
CASGELAGDNEQYF,TGTGCCAGCGGAGAACTAGCGGGAGATAACGAGCAGTACTTC,TRBJ2-7,TRBD2,TRBV5-6,-
CAWSEWAGAYNSPLHF,TGTGCCTGGAGTGAGTGGGCGGGGGCTTATAATTCACCCCTCCACTTT,TRBJ1-6,-,TRBV30,-
CASSYRRRDQPQHF,TGTGCCAGCAGTTACCGCCGCAGGGATCAGCCCCAGCATTTT,TRBJ1-5,-,TRBV6-5,once
CASRPKGPTRHTGELFF,TGTGCCAGCAGACCAAAAGGTCCTACGAGGCACACCGGGGAGCTGTTTTTT,TRBJ2-2,-,TRBV27,-
CASSTRSGSSYEQYF,TGTGCCAGCAGTACGCGTAGCGGGAGCTCCTACGAGCAGTACTTC,TRBJ2-7,TRBD2,TRBV6-5,-
CASSLLGLARSTDTQYF,TGTGCCAGCAGCTTATTAGGACTAGCTCGTAGCACAGATACGCAGTATTTT,TRBJ2-3,TRBD2,TRBV7-2,-
CATTPPGQGTWEQYF,TGTGCCACTACACCGCCGGGACAGGGGACGTGGGAGCAGTACTTC,TRBJ2-7,TRBD1,TRBV28,-
CASSRPNGGKNTEAFF,TGCGCCAGCAGCCGGCCTAATGGGGGGAAGAACACTGAAGCTTTCTTT,TRBJ1-1,-,TRBV4-1,-
CASSISGWAGTEAFF,TGTGCCAGTAGTATTAGTGGGTGGGCTGGGACTGAAGCTTTCTTT,TRBJ1-1,-,TRBV19,once
CAIRTSGTINTEAFF,TGTGCCATCAGAACCTCCGGGACAATCAACACTGAAGCTTTCTTT,TRBJ1-1,-,TRBV10-3,-
CATSRARTGNTEAFF,TGTGCCACCAGCAGAGCCAGAACAGGGAACACTGAAGCTTTCTTT,TRBJ1-1,-,TRBV15,-
CASSQLSQGATNEKLFF,TGCGCCAGCAGCCAATTATCCCAGGGCGCAACTAATGAAAAACTGTTTTTT,TRBJ1-4,-,TRBV4-3,few
CASSPAGHHYEQYF,TGTGCCAGCAGCCCAGCGGGCCACCACTACGAGCAGTACTTC,TRBJ2-7,-,TRBV28,-
CASKGQGDTPGTSDEQFF,TGTGCCAGCAAGGGCCAGGGAGACACCCCCGGGACTAGCGATGAGCAGTTCTTC,TRBJ2-1,TRBD2,TRBV5-6,-
CSVESRPSYEQYF,TGCAGCGTTGAAAGCCGCCCCTCCTACGAGCAGTACTTC,TRBJ2-7,-,TRBV29-1,-
CASSLGQGPPYNEQFF,TGTGCCAGCAGCTTAGGACAGGGGCCTCCTTACAATGAGCAGTTCTTC,TRBJ2-1,TRBD1,TRBV11-3,-
CASLRDRGGTDTQYF,TGTGCCAGCCTCCGGGACAGGGGAGGGACAGATACGCAGTATTTT,TRBJ2-3,TRBD1,TRBV6-1,once
CASSPRGSAYEQYF,TGTGCCAGTAGTCCCCGTGGTTCGGCCTACGAGCAGTACTTC,TRBJ2-7,-,TRBV19,-
CASSREPGQLYEQYF,TGTGCCAGCAGCCGTGAACCGGGACAGTTATACGAGCAGTACTTC,TRBJ2-7,TRBD1,TRBV14,-
CASSLGGRDYGYTF,TGTGCCAGCAGCTTAGGAGGCAGGGATTATGGCTACACCTTC,TRBJ1-2,-,TRBV7-9,few
CASSVAGGPNEQFF,TGTGCCAGCAGCGTAGCGGGAGGGCCCAATGAGCAGTTCTTC,TRBJ2-1,TRBD2,TRBV9,-
CASSQVGSGNSPLHF,TGCGCCAGCAGCCAAGTCGGGTCGGGGAATTCACCCCTCCACTTT,TRBJ1-6,-,TRBV4-1,-
CASSLEGRGATNEKLFF,TGTGCCAGCAGCTTAGAGGGCAGGGGTGCAACTAATGAAAAACTGTTTTTT,TRBJ1-4,-,TRBV13,-
CASSLGPGTHSYEQYF,TGTGCCAGCAGCTTAGGCCCCGGGACTCACTCCTACGAGCAGTACTTC,TRBJ2-7,-,TRBV7-2,-
CSVSDLKKLFF,TGCAGCGTTTCAGACTTGAAAAAACTGTTTTTT,TRBJ1-4,-,TRBV29-1,-
CASSLGKIGTGTYEQYF,TGCGCCAGCAGTTTGGGCAAAATCGGGACAGGGACCTACGAGCAGTACTTC,TRBJ2-7,TRBD1,TRBV5-1,-